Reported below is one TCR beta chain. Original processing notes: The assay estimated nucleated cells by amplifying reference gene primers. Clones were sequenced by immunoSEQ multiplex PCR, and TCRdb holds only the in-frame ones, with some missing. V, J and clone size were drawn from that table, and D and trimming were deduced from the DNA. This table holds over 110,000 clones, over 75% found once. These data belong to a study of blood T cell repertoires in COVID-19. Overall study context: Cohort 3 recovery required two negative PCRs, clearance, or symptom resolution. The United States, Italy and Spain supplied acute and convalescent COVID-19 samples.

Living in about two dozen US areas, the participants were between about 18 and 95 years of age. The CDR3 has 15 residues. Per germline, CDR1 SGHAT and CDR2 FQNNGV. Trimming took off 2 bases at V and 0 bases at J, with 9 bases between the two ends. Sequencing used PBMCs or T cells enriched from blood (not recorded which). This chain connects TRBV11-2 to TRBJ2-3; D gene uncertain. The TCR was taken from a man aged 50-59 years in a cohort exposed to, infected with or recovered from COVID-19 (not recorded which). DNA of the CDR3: TGTGCCAGCAGCTTAATAATCCTAAGCACAGATACGCAGTATTTT. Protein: CASSLIILSTDTQYF.